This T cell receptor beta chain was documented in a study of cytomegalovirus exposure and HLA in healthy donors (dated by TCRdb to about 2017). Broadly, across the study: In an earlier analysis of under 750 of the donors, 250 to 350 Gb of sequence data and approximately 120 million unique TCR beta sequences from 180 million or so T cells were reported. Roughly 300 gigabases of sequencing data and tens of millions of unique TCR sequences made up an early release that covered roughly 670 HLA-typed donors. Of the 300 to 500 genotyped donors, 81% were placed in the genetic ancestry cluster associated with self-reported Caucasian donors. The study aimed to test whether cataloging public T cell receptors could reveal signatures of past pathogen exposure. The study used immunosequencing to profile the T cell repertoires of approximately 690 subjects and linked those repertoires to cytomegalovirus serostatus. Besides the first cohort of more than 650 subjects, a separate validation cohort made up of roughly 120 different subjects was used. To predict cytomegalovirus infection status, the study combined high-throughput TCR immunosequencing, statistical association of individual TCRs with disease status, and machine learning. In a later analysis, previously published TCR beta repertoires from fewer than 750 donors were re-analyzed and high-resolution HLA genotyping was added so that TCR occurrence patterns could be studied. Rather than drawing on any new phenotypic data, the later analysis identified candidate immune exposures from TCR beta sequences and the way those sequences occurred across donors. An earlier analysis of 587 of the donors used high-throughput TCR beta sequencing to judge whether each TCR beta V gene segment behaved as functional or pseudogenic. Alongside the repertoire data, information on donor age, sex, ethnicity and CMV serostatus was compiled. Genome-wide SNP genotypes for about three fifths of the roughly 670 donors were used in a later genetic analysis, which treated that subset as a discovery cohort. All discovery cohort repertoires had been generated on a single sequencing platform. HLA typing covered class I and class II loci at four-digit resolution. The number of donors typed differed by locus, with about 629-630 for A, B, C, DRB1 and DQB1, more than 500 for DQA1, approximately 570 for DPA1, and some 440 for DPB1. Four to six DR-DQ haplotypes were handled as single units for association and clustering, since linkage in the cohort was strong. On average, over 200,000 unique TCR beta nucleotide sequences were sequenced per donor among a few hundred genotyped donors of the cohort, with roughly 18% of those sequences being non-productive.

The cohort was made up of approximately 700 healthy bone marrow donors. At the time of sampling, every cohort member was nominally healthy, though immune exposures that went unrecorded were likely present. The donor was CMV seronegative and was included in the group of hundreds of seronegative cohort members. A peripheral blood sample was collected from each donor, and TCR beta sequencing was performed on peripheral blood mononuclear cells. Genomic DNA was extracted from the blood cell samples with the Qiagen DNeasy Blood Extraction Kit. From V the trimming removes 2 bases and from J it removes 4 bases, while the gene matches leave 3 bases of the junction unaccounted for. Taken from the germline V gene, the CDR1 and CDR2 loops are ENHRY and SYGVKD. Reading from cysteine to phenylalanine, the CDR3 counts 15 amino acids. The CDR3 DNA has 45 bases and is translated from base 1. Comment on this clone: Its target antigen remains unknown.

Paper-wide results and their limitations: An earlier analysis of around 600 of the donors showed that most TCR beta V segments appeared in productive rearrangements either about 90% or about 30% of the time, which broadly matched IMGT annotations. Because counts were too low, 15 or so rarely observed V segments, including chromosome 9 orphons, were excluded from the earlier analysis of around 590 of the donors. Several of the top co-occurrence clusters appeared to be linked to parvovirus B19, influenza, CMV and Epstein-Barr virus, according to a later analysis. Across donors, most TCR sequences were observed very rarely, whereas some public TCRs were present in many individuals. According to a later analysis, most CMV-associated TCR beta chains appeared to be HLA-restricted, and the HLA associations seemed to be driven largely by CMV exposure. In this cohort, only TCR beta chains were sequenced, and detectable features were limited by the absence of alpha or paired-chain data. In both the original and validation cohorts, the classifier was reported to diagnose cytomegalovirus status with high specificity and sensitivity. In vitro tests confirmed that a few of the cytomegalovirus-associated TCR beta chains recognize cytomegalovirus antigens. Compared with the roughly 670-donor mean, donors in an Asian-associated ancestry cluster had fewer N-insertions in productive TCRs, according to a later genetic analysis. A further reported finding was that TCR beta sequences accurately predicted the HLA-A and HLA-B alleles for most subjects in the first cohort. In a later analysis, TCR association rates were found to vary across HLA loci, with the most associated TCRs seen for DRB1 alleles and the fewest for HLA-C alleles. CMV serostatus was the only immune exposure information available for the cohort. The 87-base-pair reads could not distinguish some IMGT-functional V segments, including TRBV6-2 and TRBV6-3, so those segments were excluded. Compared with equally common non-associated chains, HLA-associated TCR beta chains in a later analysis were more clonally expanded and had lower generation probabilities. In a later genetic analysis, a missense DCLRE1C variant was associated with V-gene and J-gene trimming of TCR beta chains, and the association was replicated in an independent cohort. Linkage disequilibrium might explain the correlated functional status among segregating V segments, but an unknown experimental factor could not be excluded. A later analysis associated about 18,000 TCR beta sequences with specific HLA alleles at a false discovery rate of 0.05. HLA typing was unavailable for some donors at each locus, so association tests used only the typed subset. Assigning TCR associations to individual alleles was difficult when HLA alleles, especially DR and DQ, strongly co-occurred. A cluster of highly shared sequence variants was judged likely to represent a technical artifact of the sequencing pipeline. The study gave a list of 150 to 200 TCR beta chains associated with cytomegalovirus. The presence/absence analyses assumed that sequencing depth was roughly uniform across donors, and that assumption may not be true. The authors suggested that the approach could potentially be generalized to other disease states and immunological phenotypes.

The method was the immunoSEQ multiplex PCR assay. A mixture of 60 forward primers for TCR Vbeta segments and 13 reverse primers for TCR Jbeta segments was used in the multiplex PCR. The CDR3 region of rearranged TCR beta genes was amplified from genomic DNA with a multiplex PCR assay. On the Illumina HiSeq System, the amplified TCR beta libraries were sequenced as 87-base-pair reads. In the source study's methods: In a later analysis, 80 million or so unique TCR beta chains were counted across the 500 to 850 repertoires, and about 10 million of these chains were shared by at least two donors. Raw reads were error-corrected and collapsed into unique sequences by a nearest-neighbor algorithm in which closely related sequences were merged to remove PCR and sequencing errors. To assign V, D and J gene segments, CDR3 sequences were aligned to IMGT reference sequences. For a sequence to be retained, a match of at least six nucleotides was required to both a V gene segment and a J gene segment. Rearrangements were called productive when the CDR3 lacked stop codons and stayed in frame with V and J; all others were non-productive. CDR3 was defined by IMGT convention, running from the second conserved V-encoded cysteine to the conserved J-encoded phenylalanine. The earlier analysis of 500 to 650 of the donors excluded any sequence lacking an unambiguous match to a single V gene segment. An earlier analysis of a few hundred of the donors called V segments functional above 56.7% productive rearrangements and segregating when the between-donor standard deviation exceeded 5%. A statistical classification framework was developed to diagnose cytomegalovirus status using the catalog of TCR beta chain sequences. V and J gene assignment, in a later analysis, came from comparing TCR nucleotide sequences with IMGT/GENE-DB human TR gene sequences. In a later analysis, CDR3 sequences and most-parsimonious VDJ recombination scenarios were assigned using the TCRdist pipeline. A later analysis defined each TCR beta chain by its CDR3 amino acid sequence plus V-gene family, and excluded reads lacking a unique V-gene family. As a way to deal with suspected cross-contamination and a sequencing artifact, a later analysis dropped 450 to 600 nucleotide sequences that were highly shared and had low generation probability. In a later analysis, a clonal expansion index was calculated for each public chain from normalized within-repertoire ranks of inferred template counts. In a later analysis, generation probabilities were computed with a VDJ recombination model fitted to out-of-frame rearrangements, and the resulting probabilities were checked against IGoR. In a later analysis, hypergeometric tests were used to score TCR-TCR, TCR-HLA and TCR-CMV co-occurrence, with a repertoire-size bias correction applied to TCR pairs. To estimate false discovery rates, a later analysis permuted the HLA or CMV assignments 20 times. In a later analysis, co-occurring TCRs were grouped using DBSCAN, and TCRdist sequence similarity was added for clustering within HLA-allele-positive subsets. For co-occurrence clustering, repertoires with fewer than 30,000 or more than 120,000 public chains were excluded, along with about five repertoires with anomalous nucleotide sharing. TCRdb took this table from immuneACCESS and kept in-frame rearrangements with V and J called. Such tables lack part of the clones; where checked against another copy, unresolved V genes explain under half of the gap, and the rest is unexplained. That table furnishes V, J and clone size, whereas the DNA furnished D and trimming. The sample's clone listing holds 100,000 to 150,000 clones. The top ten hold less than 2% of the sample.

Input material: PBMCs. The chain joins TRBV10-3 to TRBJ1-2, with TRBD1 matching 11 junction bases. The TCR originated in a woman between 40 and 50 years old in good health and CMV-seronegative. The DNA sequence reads TGTGCCATCAGTGAGGGGACAGGGGGAATCTATGGCTACACCTTC. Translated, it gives CAISEGTGGIYGYTF.